This T cell receptor (beta chain) stems from a study of cytomegalovirus exposure and HLA in healthy donors. The PCR employed 60 Vbeta primers together with 13 Jbeta primers. TCRdb keeps only in-frame clones here, not all; method: immunoSEQ multiplex PCR. This table has 90,000 to 130,000 clones, approximately 79% appearing once. Germline loops: CDR1 SGHNT, CDR2 YENEEA. The CDR3 loop spans 13 amino acids. V lost 1 base and J 5 bases, leaving 8 bases between the germline ends. The sample taken for sequencing was PBMCs. The chain combines TRBV11-3 with TRBJ2-5; D is unresolved. The TCR sequence derives from a young man in good health and CMV-seropositive. As DNA, the CDR3 is TGTGCCAGCAGCTTAGTAGCCGGGGAGACCCAGTACTTC. This encodes CASSLVAGETQYF. Based on the CDR3 plus reference TRBV11-3 and TRBJ2-5, the full variable domain is EAGVVQSPRYKIIEKKQPVAFWCNPISGHNTLYWYLQNLGQGPELLIRYENEEAVDDSQLPKDRFSAERLKGVDSTLKIQPAELGDSAVYLCASSLVAGETQYFGPGTRLLVL.